These 30 T cell receptor beta chains were sequenced from one sample in a study of early T cells in non-severe SARS-CoV-2 infection. TCRdb reanalysed the 5' RACE reads using MiXCR and keeps one entry per CDR3 protein. The table shows around 64,000 distinct CDR3 sequences, with over 9.5% occurring only once. Material: whole blood. The receptors derive from an adult who was a healthcare worker with PCR-confirmed SARS-CoV-2 infection or an uninfected control (not recorded which).

There are many counts of this clonotype. The genes are TRBV12-5 and TRBJ1-5; a weak D match, TRBD1 (6 bases). CDR1 and CDR2 (germline): LGHNT, FRNRAP. The CDR3 length is 14 residues. V gave up 7 bases and J gave up 4 bases, with 14 bases separating them. The CDR3 sequence: CASDPGGPNQPQHF. Written as DNA, the CDR3 is TGTGCTAGTGATCCGGGGGGGCCAAATCAGCCCCAGCATTTT.

This rearrangement joins TRBV18 to TRBJ1-2; 10 bases map to TRBD1. CDR1 and CDR2 from the germline V gene are KGHSH and LQKENI. This CDR3 spans 18 amino acids. The trim removed 3 bases at V and 3 bases at J, leaving 13 bases unmatched. CDR3 nucleotide sequence: TGTGCCAGCTCACCTCGGATATCGACAGGGGGCGAAGACTATGGCTACACCTTC. As protein: CASSPRISTGGEDYGYTF.

This clonotype came up many times. The rearrangement joins TRBV29-1 to TRBJ2-5; a weak D match, TRBD2 (6 bases). This CDR3 has 11 amino acids. The V and J ends lost 6 bases and 4 bases respectively, with 9 bases between them. In germline, CDR1 is SQVTM, CDR2 ANQGSEA. In DNA form, the CDR3 reads TGCAGCGTGCGGGACCGAGAGACCCAGTACTTC. This codes for CSVRDRETQYF.

This clonotype was counted ten times or more. The V call is TRBV6-2 or TRBV6-3, the J call TRBJ1-5, with D tentatively TRBD1 (6 bases). This CDR3 is 15 amino acids long. Trimming removed 6 bases from V and 6 bases from J, with 18 bases in between. In germline, CDR1 is MNHEY, CDR2 SVGEGT. CDR3 nucleotides: TGTGCCAGCAGCAATGGAGGGGGATTAGGTCAGCCCCAGCATTTT. Its protein product is CASSNGGGLGQPQHF.

This chain uses TRBV27 with TRBJ1-6, with D possibly being TRBD1 (5 bases). The germline gives CDR1 MNHEY, CDR2 SMNVEV (reference sequence). The CDR3 length is 15 residues. The germline V and J ends were trimmed by 3 bases and 5 bases, with 11 bases remaining between them. This chain's CDR3 is CASSFGGANNSPLHF. In nucleotides, the CDR3 is TGTGCCAGCAGTTTTGGAGGGGCCAATAATTCACCCCTCCACTTT.

This clonotype has ten or more counts. The chain is built from TRBV7-3 and TRBJ2-3, with D perhaps given as TRBD1 or TRBD2 (5 bases each). Trimming pared 3 bases from V and 1 base from J, leaving 8 bases between. This CDR3 is built from 14 residues. Germline lookup yields CDR1 SGHTA and CDR2 FQGTGA. CDR3 bases: TGTGCCAGCAGCTTCCAGGGAGGCACAGATACGCAGTATTTT. Translated, it gives CASSFQGGTDTQYF.

Many counts were recorded for this clonotype. The chain combines TRBV18 with TRBJ1-1, with 7 bases that match TRBD1. V dropped 5 bases and J dropped 4; count of bases not matched to a gene: 4. Germline-derived CDR1 and CDR2 are KGHSH and LQKENI. This CDR3 comprises 13 residues. Here the CDR3 reads CASSSRGSTEAFF. The CDR3 DNA reads as TGTGCCAGCTCAAGCAGGGGGAGCACTGAAGCTTTCTTT. Full variable domain (missing parts from reference TRBV18 and TRBJ1-1): NAGVMQNPRHLVRRRGQEARLRCSPMKGHSHVYWYRQLPEEGLKFMVYLQKENIIDESGMPKERFSAEFPKEGPSILRIQQVVRGDSAAYFCASSSRGSTEAFFGQGTRLTVV.

This clonotype was found many times. This chain joins TRBV24-1 and TRBJ2-3, with a possible D match to TRBD2 (6 bases). The V and J ends lost 5 bases and 1 base respectively, with 15 bases between them. The CDR3 runs 16 residues. Germline V gene data show CDR1 as KGHDR and CDR2 as SFDVKD. The CDR3 DNA reads as TGTGCCACCAGTGCGGGGGATTCGGCTGGCACAGATACGCAGTATTTT. It yields the protein CATSAGDSAGTDTQYF.

This clonotype has a handful of counts. The rearrangement joins TRBV20-1 to TRBJ2-7; D unresolved. CDR3 size: 14 residues. Germline CDR1 is DFQATT and CDR2 is SNEGSKA (reference sequence). V lost 0 bases to trimming and J lost 2 bases, with 11 bases between them. The CDR3 here is CSARDFRTAYEQYF. The CDR3 DNA reads as TGCAGTGCTAGAGATTTTAGGACCGCCTACGAGCAGTACTTC.

This clonotype came up many times. The J gene is TRBJ1-1, the V gene TRBV20-1, with TRBD1 identical over 7 bases. The CDR3 consists of 14 residues. The germline V gene has CDR1 DFQATT and CDR2 SNEGSKA (reference sequence). The V segment lost 3 bases and the J segment 5 bases; nucleotides outside the gene matches: 9. The CDR3 here is CSARDRQGWTEAFF. CDR3 DNA: TGCAGTGCTAGGGACAGACAGGGTTGGACTGAAGCTTTCTTT.

This clonotype has more than one count but fewer than ten. This chain connects TRBV9 to TRBJ2-1, with TRBD2 identical over 9 bases. The ends lost 0 bases at V and 4 bases at J; junction bases unmatched: 5. This CDR3 contains 16 residues. The germline V gene encodes CDR1 SGDLS and CDR2 YYNGEE. The CDR3 coding sequence is TGTGCCAGCAGCGTAGGAGGTAGCGGGGGTTACAATGAGCAGTTCTTC. Its translation is CASSVGGSGGYNEQFF. The entire variable domain, with the rest obtained from reference TRBV9 and TRBJ2-1, is as follows: DSGVTQTPKHLITATGQRVTLRCSPRSGDLSVYWYQQSLDQGLQFLIQYYNGEERAKGNILERFSAQQFPDLHSELNLSSLELGDSALYFCASSVGGSGGYNEQFFGPGTRLTVL.

This clonotype was picked up many times. The V gene is TRBV10-3, the J gene TRBJ1-1, with 8 positions matching TRBD1. The germline V gene encodes CDR1 ENHRY and CDR2 SYGVKD. The CDR3 extends over 14 amino acids. Trimming at V came to 6 bases and at J to 3 bases, leaving 6 bases not matched to a gene. Here the CDR3 DNA reads TGTGCCATCAGGTTTACGGACAGGGACACTGAAGCTTTCTTT. Translating gives CAIRFTDRDTEAFF.

There are many counts of this clonotype. This chain joins TRBV12-3 or TRBV12-4 and TRBJ2-1; either TRBD1 or TRBD2 may supply D (5 bases each). The CDR3 is 14 residues long. V shed 7 bases and J shed 4 bases, with 14 bases lying between them. The CDR3 DNA is TGTGCCAGCACCATTCCAGGGAGATACAATGAGCAGTTCTTC. This codes for CASTIPGRYNEQFF.

This chain's CDR3 is CASSYRATSTDTQYF. In DNA form, the CDR3 reads TGTGCCAGCAGTTACAGGGCTACTAGCACAGATACGCAGTATTTT. The chain is built from TRBV6-5 and TRBJ2-3; D gene unclear. V was trimmed by 2 bases and J by 0 bases, leaving 9 bases between them. CDR1 MNHEY and CDR2 SVGAGI come from the germline V gene. The CDR3 runs 15 residues.

The CDR3 bases are TGTGCCAGCAGCCAAATGTCTGGGGAGCAGTACTTC. Translation gives CASSQMSGEQYF. The chain uses TRBV3-1 and TRBJ2-7, with no clear D. Deletions cut 2 bases from V and 7 bases from J, with 9 bases between. CDR3 size: 12 residues. The germline CDR1 and CDR2 sequences are LGHDT and YNNKEL (reference sequence).

This clonotype was seen at least ten times. J is TRBJ1-1 and V is TRBV7-9; 11 nucleotides line up with TRBD1. The length of the CDR3 is 16 residues. J was trimmed by 5 bases and V by 5 bases; bases with no gene match: 10. CDR1 is SEHNR and CDR2 is FQNEAQ in the germline V gene (reference sequence). Written as DNA, the CDR3 is TGTGCCAGCAGCCGTTGGACAGGGGGCGCATATACTGAAGCTTTCTTT. The encoded protein is CASSRWTGGAYTEAFF.

This clonotype was seen just once. The CDR3 here is CASSLLAGGLTDTQYF. The CDR3 region has the DNA TGCGCCAGCAGCCTACTAGCGGGGGGGCTCACAGATACGCAGTATTTT. The rearrangement uses TRBV5-1 and TRBJ2-3; 13 nucleotides align to TRBD2. V trimming: 4 bases; J trimming: 2 bases; junction bases outside the gene matches: 4. Germline CDR1 is SGHRS and CDR2 is YFSETQ. This CDR3 comprises 16 residues. The whole variable domain, filled in from reference TRBV5-1 and TRBJ2-3, reads KAGVTQTPRYLIKTRGQQVTLSCSPISGHRSVSWYQQTPGQGLQFLFEYFSETQRNKGNFPGRFSGRQFSNSRSEMNVSTLELGDSALYLCASSLLAGGLTDTQYFGPGTRLTVL.

There are many counts of this clonotype. This sequence joins TRBV3-1 and TRBJ2-5; D not resolved. Germline loops: CDR1 LGHDT, CDR2 YNNKEL (reference sequence). The CDR3 is 11 residues long. V dropped 1 base and J dropped 9 bases, with 6 bases sitting between them. CDR3 in DNA: TGTGCCAGCAGCCAAGGAAAGGCCCAGTACTTC. Translated, it gives CASSQGKAQYF.

This clonotype was counted at least ten times. This rearrangement joins TRBV29-1 to TRBJ2-5; D is undetermined. Trimming removed 0 bases at V and 3 bases at J, with 2 bases between. Germline V CDR1 and CDR2: SQVTM, ANQGSEA. This CDR3 comprises 11 residues. Here the CDR3 DNA reads TGCAGCGTTGAAGATGAAGAGACCCAGTACTTC. It is translated as CSVEDEETQYF.

This clonotype has only a few counts. The rearrangement joins TRBV20-1 to TRBJ2-5; D is ambiguous. The CDR3 totals 13 residues. Trimming removed 0 bases at V and 5 bases at J, with 10 bases between. Germline V gene sequence: CDR1 DFQATT, CDR2 SNEGSKA (reference sequence). The CDR3 DNA sequence: TGCAGTGCTAGAGATGGACGGACCGAGACCCAGTACTTC. It yields the protein CSARDGRTETQYF.

This clonotype was counted only a few times. This chain connects TRBV20-1 to TRBJ2-3; D gene uncertain. CDR1 is DFQATT, CDR2 SNEGSKA, per germline (reference sequence). CDR3 length: 13 amino acids. The germline V and J ends were trimmed by 3 bases and 1 base, with 8 bases remaining between them. The CDR3 nucleotides read TGCAGTGCTAGTACCCTAGGCACAGATACGCAGTATTTT. It encodes CSASTLGTDTQYF.

The table lists this clonotype with many counts. The V call is TRBV9, the J call TRBJ1-6; weak D call: TRBD1 (5 bases). Deletions cut 5 bases from V and 10 bases from J, with 16 bases between. The CDR3 spans 14 residues. Germline CDR1 reads SGDLS; CDR2 reads YYNGEE. The CDR3 nucleotides read TGTGCCAGCAGTGCAGCCGCGGGGGGATCACCCCTCCACTTT. Translated, it gives CASSAAAGGSPLHF.

The J gene is TRBJ1-5, the V gene TRBV5-1, with D possibly matching TRBD1 (5 bases). The V end was cut by 4 bases, the J end by 9 bases, with 17 bases between. The CDR3 length is 14 residues. Germline CDR1 SGHRS, CDR2 YFSETQ. The DNA of the CDR3 is TGCGCCAGCAGCCCTATGAGGGGATTGCGGCCCCAGCATTTT. This codes for CASSPMRGLRPQHF.

The gene calls are TRBV20-1 and TRBJ2-2, with D perhaps TRBD1 or TRBD2 (5 bases each). This CDR3 region has 15 residues. Germline V CDR1 and CDR2: DFQATT, SNEGSKA (reference sequence). V lost 2 bases and J lost 1, with 11 bases in between. DNA for the CDR3: TGCAGTGCTAGATCCCGGGGCGGGAACACCGGGGAGCTGTTTTTT. Its translation: CSARSRGGNTGELFF.

This clonotype was picked up one time. This may stem from a read error, because a much larger clone lies one nucleotide away. The genes are TRBV5-1 and TRBJ1-6, with D tentatively TRBD1 (5 bases). Trimming stripped 0 bases from V and 8 bases from J, with 15 bases between. The CDR3 length is 16 residues. Germline V gives CDR1 SGHRS, CDR2 YFSETQ. This CDR3 reads CASSLEARVDDSPLHF. CDR3 nucleotide sequence: TGCGCCAGCAGCTTGGAAGCCAGGGTGGATGATTCACCCCTCCACTTT.

This clonotype appeared many times. The rearrangement uses TRBV25-1 and TRBJ2-1; 8 positions match TRBD2. Per germline, CDR1 MGHDK and CDR2 SYGVNS. The CDR3 loop spans 13 amino acids. The junction had 9 bases not matched to a gene; V was cut back by 8 bases and J by 9 bases. The CDR3 DNA reads as TGTGCCAGCGAGAGCGGGAGCGGGGTTGAGCAGTTCTTC. Residues: CASESGSGVEQFF.

This clonotype was seen at least ten times. This sequence joins TRBV5-4 and TRBJ1-3; TRBD1 might be the D (5 bases). Trimming cost V 4 bases and J 0 bases, with 20 bases left between them. The length of the CDR3 is 18 residues. Germline CDR1 reads SGHNT; CDR2 reads YYREEE (reference sequence). CDR3 DNA: TGTGCCAGCAGCGCACGGGACTTCCCTTACCCCTCTGGAAACACCATATATTTT. This gives the protein CASSARDFPYPSGNTIYF.

There are many counts of this clonotype. CDR3 in amino acids: CASSYSSAPADTQYF. Here the CDR3 DNA reads TGTGCCAGCAGTTACTCGTCGGCCCCAGCGGATACGCAGTATTTT. V usage is TRBV6-2 or TRBV6-3 and J usage is TRBJ2-3, with D uncertain. V shed 0 bases and J shed 6 bases, with 13 bases lying between them. The CDR3 has 15 amino acids. Germline CDR1 MNHEY, CDR2 SVGEGT.

This clonotype occurred a few times. This chain uses TRBV12-3 or TRBV12-4 with TRBJ2-2; 10 bases match TRBD2. After removal of 6 bases from V and 2 bases from J, the junction contained 3 bases not matched to a gene. The CDR3 is 15 amino acids. CDR3 bases: TGTGCCAGCAGCCTAGCGGGGGTTAACACCGGGGAGCTGTTTTTT. Translation: CASSLAGVNTGELFF.

The V and J genes are TRBV12-3 or TRBV12-4 and TRBJ2-1, with D possibly TRBD1 on 6 matching bases. Trimming took 6 bases from V and 6 from J, leaving 12 bases between them. The CDR3 consists of 13 residues. The chain's CDR3 is CASSPLQGNEQFF. The CDR3 DNA sequence: TGTGCCAGCAGCCCCCTACAGGGCAATGAGCAGTTCTTC.